These 14 T cell receptor beta chains originate from one sample sequenced in a study of blood T cell repertoires in COVID-19. Measured with immunoSEQ multiplex PCR; TCRdb has only the in-frame clones, and not every one. The sample has 180,000 or so clones, roughly 84% seen once; the top ten hold approximately 1.1%. Sequencing was carried out using peripheral blood. Receptors were obtained from a man in his fifties or sixties who had recovered from COVID-19.

The V call is TRBV19, the J call TRBJ2-2; possible D gene TRBD1, 5 bases. Germline lookup yields CDR1 LNHDA and CDR2 SQIVND (reference sequence). V shed 7 bases and J shed 6 bases, with 12 bases lying between them. This CDR3 contains 13 residues. In DNA, the CDR3 is TGTGCCAGTACCCGAGTGGGGCCCGGGGAGCTGTTTTTT. This codes for CASTRVGPGELFF.

J is TRBJ2-1 and V is TRBV12-3 or TRBV12-4; TRBD2 might be the D (5 bases). V gave up 6 bases and J gave up 1 base, with 7 bases separating them. The CDR3 runs to 13 residues. The CDR3 reads CASRGGSYNEQFF. CDR3 sequence (DNA): TGTGCCAGCAGGGGCGGGTCCTACAATGAGCAGTTCTTC.

The J gene is TRBJ1-5, the V gene TRBV15; TRBD1 matches at 9 bases. V trimming: 2 bases; J trimming: 7 bases; junction bases outside the gene matches: 3. The CDR3 contains 14 residues. Germline values: CDR1 LNHNV, CDR2 YYDKDF (reference sequence). The DNA for the CDR3 is TGTGCCACCAGCAGAACAGGGGGCCAACAGCCCCAGCATTTT. It specifies CATSRTGGQQPQHF.

The V call is TRBV25-1, the J call TRBJ1-2; D might be TRBD1 (6 bases). Trimming pared 6 bases from V and 3 bases from J, leaving 20 bases between. Germline values: CDR1 MGHDK, CDR2 SYGVNS. The CDR3 is made up of 16 amino acids. CDR3 sequence: CASSPTDRSADYGYTF. The CDR3, as DNA: TGTGCCAGCAGCCCGACGGACAGATCGGCAGACTATGGCTACACCTTC.

The sample holds one count of this clone. The chain has TRBV7-8 and TRBJ2-5; weak D call: TRBD2 (5 bases). CDR3 size: 16 residues. Deletions cut 1 base from V and 9 bases from J, with 21 bases between. Germline lookup yields CDR1 SGHVS and CDR2 FQNEAQ. The CDR3 loop reads CASSLEGGSAWPAQYF. Written as DNA, the CDR3 is TGTGCCAGCAGCTTAGAGGGCGGGTCCGCCTGGCCGGCCCAGTACTTC. Combining the CDR3 with reference TRBV7-8 and TRBJ2-5 gives the whole variable domain GAGVSQSPRYKVAKRGQDVALRCDPISGHVSLFWYQQALGQGPEFLTYFQNEAQLDKSGLPSDRFFAERPEGSVSTLKIQRTQQEDSAVYLCASSLEGGSAWPAQYFGPGTRLLVL.

The V call is TRBV6-2 or TRBV6-3, the J call TRBJ2-7; D is perhaps TRBD1 (5 bases). CDR1 MNHEY and CDR2 SVGEGT come from the germline V gene. The CDR3 length is 14 residues. V shed 2 bases and J shed 3 bases, with 11 bases lying between them. The CDR3 bases are TGTGCCAGCAGTTACGGGGCAGCCTACTACGAGCAGTACTTC. Protein sequence: CASSYGAAYYEQYF.

Only a few counts were recorded for this clone. The chain carries TRBV5-1 and TRBJ1-4; D uncertain. This CDR3 is 11 amino acids long. Germline V gene sequence: CDR1 SGHRS, CDR2 YFSETQ. The V gene lost 3 bases and the J gene lost 7 bases, with 4 bases spanning the gap. CDR3 sequence: CASSSGEKLFF. CDR3 bases: TGCGCCAGCAGCTCGGGTGAAAAACTGTTTTTT.

The V and J genes are TRBV24-1 and TRBJ1-2, with TRBD1 matching over 9 bases. This CDR3 is 17 amino acids long. The junction had 8 bases not matched to a gene; V was cut back by 2 bases and J by 2 bases. CDR1 and CDR2 from the germline V gene are KGHDR and SFDVKD. CDR3 in DNA: TGTGCCACCAGTGATTACCCCGGGACAGGGTGGAACTATGGCTACACCTTC. Amino acids: CATSDYPGTGWNYGYTF.

Only a few counts were recorded for this clone. This sequence joins TRBV27 and TRBJ2-1; 7 bases are a match to TRBD1. The CDR3 totals 17 residues. The trim removed 5 bases at V and 5 bases at J, leaving 15 bases unmatched. Germline lookup yields CDR1 MNHEY and CDR2 SMNVEV (reference sequence). The CDR3 reads CASSPLPTGAGHNEQFF. CDR3 bases: TGTGCCAGCAGTCCACTCCCTACAGGGGCCGGCCACAATGAGCAGTTCTTC.

The gene calls are TRBV30 and TRBJ2-7; D possibly corresponds to TRBD1 (6 bases). Germline lookup yields CDR1 GTSNPN and CDR2 SVGIG (reference sequence). The CDR3 sequence is 12 residues long. The V gene lost 0 bases and the J gene lost 4 bases, with 7 bases spanning the gap. The CDR3 is CAWSVQGYEQYF. In DNA form, the CDR3 reads TGTGCCTGGAGTGTACAGGGTTACGAGCAGTACTTC.

V is TRBV25-1 and J is TRBJ1-2, with 9 bases that match TRBD1. CDR3 size: 16 residues. V gave up 3 bases and J gave up 4 bases; unmatched junction bases: 9. Germline CDR1 and CDR2: MGHDK and SYGVNS. The CDR3, as DNA: TGTGCCAGCAGTGATCACCCGGGACAGGGTGCCTATGGCTACACCTTC. Translating it yields CASSDHPGQGAYGYTF.

The V gene is TRBV3-1 (or the pseudogene TRBV3-2), the J gene TRBJ2-3; perhaps TRBD2 as D (6 bases). The V end lost 4 bases, the J end lost 0 bases, and 17 bases lay between the germline ends. The germline V gene has CDR1 LGHDT and CDR2 YNNKEL (reference sequence). CDR3 length: 17 amino acids. Here the CDR3 reads CASSPPPKGTSTDTQYF. CDR3 DNA sequence: TGTGCCAGCAGCCCCCCCCCGAAGGGGACTAGCACAGATACGCAGTATTTT.

The chain couples TRBV21-1 to TRBJ1-5; TRBD1 reflects the table's D call only, with no check against the DNA. TRBV21-1 is a listed pseudogene. CDR3 length: 14 amino acids. The CDR3: CASFPGQGHQPQHF. The CDR3, as DNA: TGTGCCAGCTTTCCGGGACAGGGGCATCAGCCCCAGCATTTT.

The chain has TRBV30 and TRBJ1-2; D is uncertain. Trimming removed 0 bases at V and 4 bases at J, with 15 bases between. The CDR3 loop spans 15 amino acids. CDR1 and CDR2 (germline): GTSNPN, SVGIG (reference sequence). CDR3 in DNA: TGTGCCTGGAGTGTTGAATTACCGAGCCCCTATGGCTACACCTTC. This encodes CAWSVELPSPYGYTF.